This T cell receptor beta chain was sequenced for a study of OX40 agonist ivuxolimab in advanced cancers. Here immunoSEQ multiplex PCR was the method, and the copy in TCRdb shows in-frame clones only, minus some. The sample yields 42,000 or so clones, 70% to 90% seen once. The CDR3 runs to 16 residues. Per germline, CDR1 SEHNR and CDR2 FQNEAQ (reference sequence). The V and J ends lost 5 bases and 7 bases, in that order; junction bases with no gene match: 10. The source was CD4+ or CD8+ T cells sorted from blood, collected in a trial of the OX40 agonist ivuxolimab. The origin of this receptor is an adult with an advanced solid tumor such as melanoma, head and neck, liver or kidney cancer. J is TRBJ2-1 and V is TRBV7-9, with 11 nucleotides matching TRBD1. The CDR3 sequence is CASSPRDRGTWNEQFF. Written as DNA, the CDR3 is TGTGCCAGCAGCCCCCGGGACAGGGGGACCTGGAATGAGCAGTTCTTC.